The clone carrying this T cell receptor delta chain was observed many times. The antigen is undetermined. At the DNA level, this CDR3 is encoded by other sequences in the same sample as well. This entry belongs to a study of γδ T cells in repeated Plasmodium falciparum infection. Overall study: Over roughly 600 days, donors received four mosquito-bite P. falciparum NF54 infections. General study points: The Malian cohort came from a small rural village of predominantly one ethnic group. Malian children's Vdelta2-negative repertoires appeared more expanded and less diverse than Australians'. Vgamma9/Vdelta2+ repertoires stayed stably polyclonal over time and infection.

TCRdb reanalyzed the multiplex PCR reads using CATT. This sample has around 50,000 delta-chain clones, with less than 2% found just once. Flow sorting of PBMC yielded separate Vgamma9/Vdelta2+ and Vdelta2-negative gammadelta T cell populations for bulk repertoire analysis. The CDR3 has 15 residues. V was clipped by 5 bases and J by 7 bases, with 22 bases between them. Germline loops: CDR1 GEAIGNYY, CDR2 EKD. This chain joins TRDV2 and TRDJ1; D not resolved. This clonotype originated in a pool of human donors (malaria-infected and uninfected, not separated). The material sequenced was gamma-delta T cells from blood. In DNA form, the CDR3 reads TGTGCCTGTGTTCGCACAGAGTCGTACGGTCTTAAACTCATCTTT. Protein product: CACVRTESYGLKLIF.